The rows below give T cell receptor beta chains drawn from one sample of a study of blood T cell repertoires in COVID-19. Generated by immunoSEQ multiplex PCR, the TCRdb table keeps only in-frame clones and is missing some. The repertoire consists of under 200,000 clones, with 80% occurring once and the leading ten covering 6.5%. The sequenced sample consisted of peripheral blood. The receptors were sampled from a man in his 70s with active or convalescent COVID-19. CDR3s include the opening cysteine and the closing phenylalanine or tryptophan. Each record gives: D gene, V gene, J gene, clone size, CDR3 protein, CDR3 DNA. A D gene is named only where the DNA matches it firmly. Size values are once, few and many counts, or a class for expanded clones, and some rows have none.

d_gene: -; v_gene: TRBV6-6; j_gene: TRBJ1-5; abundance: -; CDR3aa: CASTHSGLKVNQPQHF; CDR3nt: TGTGCCAGCACCCACTCTGGACTGAAAGTCAATCAGCCCCAGCATTTT
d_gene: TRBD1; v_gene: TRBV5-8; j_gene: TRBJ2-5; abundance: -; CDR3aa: CASSRTGQETQYF; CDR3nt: TGTGCCAGCTCAAGGACAGGCCAAGAGACCCAGTACTTC
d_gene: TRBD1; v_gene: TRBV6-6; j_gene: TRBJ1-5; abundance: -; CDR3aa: CASSYDGTVSNQPQHF; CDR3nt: TGTGCCAGCAGTTACGATGGGACAGTGAGCAATCAGCCCCAGCATTTT
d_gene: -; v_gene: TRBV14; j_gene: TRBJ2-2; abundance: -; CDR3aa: CASSPTPPGELFF; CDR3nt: TGTGCCAGCAGCCCTACTCCGCCCGGGGAGCTGTTTTTT
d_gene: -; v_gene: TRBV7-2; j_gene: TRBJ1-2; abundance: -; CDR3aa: CASSPSGTSYGYTF; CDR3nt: TGTGCCAGCAGCCCCAGCGGGACAAGCTATGGCTACACCTTC
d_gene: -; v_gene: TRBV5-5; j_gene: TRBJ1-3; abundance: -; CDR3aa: CASSLVGPSSGNTIYF; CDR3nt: TGTGCCAGCAGCTTGGTCGGTCCAAGCTCTGGAAACACCATATATTTT
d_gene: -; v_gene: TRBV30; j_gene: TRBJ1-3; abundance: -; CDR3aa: CAWRGRTDGNTIYF; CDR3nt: TGTGCCTGGAGAGGCCGGACAGATGGAAACACCATATATTTT
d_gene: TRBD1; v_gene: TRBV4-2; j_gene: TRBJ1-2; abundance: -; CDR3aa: CASSQASGTGANYGYTF; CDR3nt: TGTGCCAGCAGCCAAGCCTCCGGGACAGGAGCTAACTATGGCTACACCTTC
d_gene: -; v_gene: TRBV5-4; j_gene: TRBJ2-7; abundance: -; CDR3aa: CASSLEVGWRSTYEQYF; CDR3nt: TGTGCCAGCAGCTTGGAGGTCGGGTGGCGGAGCACCTACGAGCAGTACTTC
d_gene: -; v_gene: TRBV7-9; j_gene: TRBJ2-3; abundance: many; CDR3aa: CASSLRGSTDTQYF; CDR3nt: TGTGCCAGCAGCTTACGGGGTAGCACAGATACGCAGTATTTT
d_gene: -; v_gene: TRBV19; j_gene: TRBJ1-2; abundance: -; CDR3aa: CASRGGPNYGYTF; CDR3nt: TGTGCCAGTAGGGGAGGACCTAACTATGGCTACACCTTC
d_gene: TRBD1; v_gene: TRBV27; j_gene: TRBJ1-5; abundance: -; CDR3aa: CASSLRQGGNQPQHF; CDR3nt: TGTGCCAGCAGTTTACGACAGGGAGGCAATCAGCCCCAGCATTTT
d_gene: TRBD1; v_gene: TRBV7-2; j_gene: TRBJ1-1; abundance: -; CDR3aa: CASSSQGIRTEAFF; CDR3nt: TGTGCCAGCAGCTCACAGGGGATTCGGACTGAAGCTTTCTTT
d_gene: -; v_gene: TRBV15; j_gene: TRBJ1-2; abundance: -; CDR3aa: CATSRDLDSSNYGYTF; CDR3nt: TGTGCCACCAGCAGAGATCTGGACAGCTCTAACTATGGCTACACCTTC
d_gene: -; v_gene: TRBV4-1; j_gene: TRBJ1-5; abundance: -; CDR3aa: CASSQDGWGHQPQHF; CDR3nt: TGCGCCAGCAGCCAAGACGGTTGGGGCCATCAGCCCCAGCATTTT
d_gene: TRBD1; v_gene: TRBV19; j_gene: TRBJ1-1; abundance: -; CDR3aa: CASKRTGMNTEAFF; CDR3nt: TGTGCCAGTAAGAGGACAGGGATGAACACTGAAGCTTTCTTT
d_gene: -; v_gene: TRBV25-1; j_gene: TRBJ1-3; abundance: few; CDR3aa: CASSESGGRTIYF; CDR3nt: TGTGCCAGCAGTGAGTCCGGGGGAAGGACCATATATTTT
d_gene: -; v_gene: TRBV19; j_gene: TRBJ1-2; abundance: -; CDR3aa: CASSTPGTGVYGYTF; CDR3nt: TGTGCCAGTAGTACTCCCGGGACGGGGGTCTATGGCTACACCTTC
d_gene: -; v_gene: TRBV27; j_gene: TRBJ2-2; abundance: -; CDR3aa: CASRLLGNTGELFF; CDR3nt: TGTGCCAGCAGGCTACTAGGGAACACCGGGGAGCTGTTTTTT
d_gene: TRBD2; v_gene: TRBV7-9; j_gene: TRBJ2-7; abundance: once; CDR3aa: CASSGSGLGVYEQYF; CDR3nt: TGTGCCAGCAGCGGTTCCGGACTAGGAGTCTACGAGCAGTACTTC
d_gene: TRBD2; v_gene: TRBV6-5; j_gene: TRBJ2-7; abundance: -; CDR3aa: CASRTSGIPYEQYF; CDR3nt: TGTGCCAGCAGAACTAGCGGGATTCCCTACGAGCAGTACTTC
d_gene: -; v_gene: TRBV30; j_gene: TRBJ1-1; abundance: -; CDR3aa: CAWSTQVNTEAFF; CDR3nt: TGTGCCTGGAGTACACAGGTTAATACTGAAGCTTTCTTT
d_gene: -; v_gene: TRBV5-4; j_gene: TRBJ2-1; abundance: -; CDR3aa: CASSLVGGTYNEQFF; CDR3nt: TGTGCCAGCAGCTTGGTTGGGGGGACCTACAATGAGCAGTTCTTC
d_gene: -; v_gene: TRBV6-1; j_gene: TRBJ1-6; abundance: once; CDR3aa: CASSEFLVSSPPYNSPLHF; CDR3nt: TGTGCCAGCAGTGAATTTCTCGTTAGTTCTCCTCCATATAATTCACCCCTCCACTTT
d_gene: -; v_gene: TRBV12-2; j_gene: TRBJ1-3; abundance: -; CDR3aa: CASRFKGRSGGSGNTIYF; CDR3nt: TGTGCAAGTCGCTTCAAAGGGCGGTCAGGGGGCTCTGGAAACACCATATATTTT
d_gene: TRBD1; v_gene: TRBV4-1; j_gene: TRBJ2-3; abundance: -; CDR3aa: CASSQEKTGADTQYF; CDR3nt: TGCGCCAGCAGCCAAGAAAAGACAGGGGCTGATACGCAGTATTTT
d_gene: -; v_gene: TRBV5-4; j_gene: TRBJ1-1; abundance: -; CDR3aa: CASSFGQNTEAFF; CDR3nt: TGTGCCAGCAGCTTCGGACAGAACACTGAAGCTTTCTTT
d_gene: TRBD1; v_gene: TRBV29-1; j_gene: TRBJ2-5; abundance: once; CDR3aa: CSVVPGQGNQETQYF; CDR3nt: TGCAGCGTTGTACCGGGACAGGGAAACCAAGAGACCCAGTACTTC
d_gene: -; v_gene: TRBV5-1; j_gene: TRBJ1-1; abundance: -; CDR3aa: CASSLSGDPGAFF; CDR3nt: TGCGCCAGCAGCTTGTCGGGTGACCCGGGAGCTTTCTTT
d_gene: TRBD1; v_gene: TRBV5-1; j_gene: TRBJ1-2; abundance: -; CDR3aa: CASSQDRGRYGYTF; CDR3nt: TGCGCCAGCAGCCAGGACAGGGGAAGGTATGGCTACACCTTC
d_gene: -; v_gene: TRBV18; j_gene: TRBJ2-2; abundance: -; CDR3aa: CASSPRGVTRPLRNTGELFF; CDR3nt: TGTGCCAGCTCACCACGGGGGGTCACAAGGCCCCTCAGGAACACCGGGGAGCTGTTTTTT
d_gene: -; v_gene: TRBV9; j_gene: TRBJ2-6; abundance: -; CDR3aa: CASSARNSGANVLTF; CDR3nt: TGTGCCAGCAGCGCGCGTAATTCTGGGGCCAACGTCCTGACTTTC
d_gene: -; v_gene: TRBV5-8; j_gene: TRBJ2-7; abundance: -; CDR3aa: CASTSYDSAGATEQYF; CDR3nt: TGTGCCAGCACCTCTTACGATTCGGCAGGGGCGACTGAGCAGTACTTC
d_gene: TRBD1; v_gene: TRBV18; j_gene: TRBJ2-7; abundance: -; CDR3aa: CASSLGTGSYEQYF; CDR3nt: TGTGCCAGCTCACTGGGGACAGGGTCCTACGAGCAGTACTTC
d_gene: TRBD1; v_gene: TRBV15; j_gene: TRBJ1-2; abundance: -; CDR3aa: CATSRIEGQGAHYGYTF; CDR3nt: TGTGCCACCAGCAGAATTGAGGGACAGGGGGCTCACTATGGCTACACCTTC
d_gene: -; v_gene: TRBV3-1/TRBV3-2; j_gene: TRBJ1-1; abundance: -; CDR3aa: CASSPWGAGNTEAFF; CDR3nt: TGTGCCAGCAGCCCATGGGGCGCCGGGAACACTGAAGCTTTCTTT
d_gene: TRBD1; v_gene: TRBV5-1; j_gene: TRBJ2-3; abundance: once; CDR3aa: CASSLGTGDRTDTQYF; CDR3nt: TGCGCCAGCAGCTTAGGGACAGGCGACCGGACAGATACGCAGTATTTT
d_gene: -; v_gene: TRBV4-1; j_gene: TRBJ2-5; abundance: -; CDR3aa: CASSHPGGRAETQYF; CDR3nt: TGCGCCAGCAGCCACCCGGGGGGCAGGGCAGAGACCCAGTACTTC
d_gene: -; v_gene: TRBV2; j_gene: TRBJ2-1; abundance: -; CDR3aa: CASAGVVIGQFF; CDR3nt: TGTGCCAGCGCCGGGGTCGTCATTGGGCAGTTCTTC
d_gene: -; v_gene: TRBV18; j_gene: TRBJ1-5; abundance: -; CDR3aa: CASSEEIDQPQHF; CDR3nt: TGTGCCAGCTCTGAAGAGATCGATCAGCCCCAGCATTTT
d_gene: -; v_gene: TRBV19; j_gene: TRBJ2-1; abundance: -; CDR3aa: CASRFLRGTRDNEQFF; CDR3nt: TGTGCCAGTAGATTCCTTAGGGGCACTCGGGACAATGAGCAGTTCTTC
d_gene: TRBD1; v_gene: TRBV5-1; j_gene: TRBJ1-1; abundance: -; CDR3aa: CASSWGQGYAFF; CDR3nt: TGCGCCAGCAGCTGGGGACAGGGCTACGCTTTCTTT
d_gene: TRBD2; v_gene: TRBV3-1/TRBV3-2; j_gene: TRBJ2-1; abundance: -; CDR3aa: CASSLRETGNEQFF; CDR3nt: TGTGCCAGCAGCCTGCGGGAGACTGGTAATGAGCAGTTCTTC
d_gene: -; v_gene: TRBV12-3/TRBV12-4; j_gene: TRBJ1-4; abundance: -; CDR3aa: CASSSLNGEKLFF; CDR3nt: TGTGCCAGCAGTTCCCTCAACGGGGAAAAACTGTTTTTT
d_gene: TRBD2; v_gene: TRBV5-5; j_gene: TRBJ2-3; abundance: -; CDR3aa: CASSLAGGDWDTQYF; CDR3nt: TGTGCCAGCAGCTTGGCGGGAGGGGATTGGGATACGCAGTATTTT
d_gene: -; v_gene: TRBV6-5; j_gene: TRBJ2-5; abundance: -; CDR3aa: CASSFRTGKETQYF; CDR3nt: TGTGCCAGCAGTTTCAGGACGGGGAAAGAGACCCAGTACTTC
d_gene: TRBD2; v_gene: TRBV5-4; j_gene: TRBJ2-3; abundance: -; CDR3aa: CASSLRGAGGLTDTQYF; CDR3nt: TGTGCCAGCAGCTTAAGGGGAGCGGGGGGGCTCACAGATACGCAGTATTTT
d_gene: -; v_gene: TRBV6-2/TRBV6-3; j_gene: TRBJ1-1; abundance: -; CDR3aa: CASSYTEGNTEAFF; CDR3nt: TGTGCCAGCAGTTACACCGAGGGAAACACTGAAGCTTTCTTT
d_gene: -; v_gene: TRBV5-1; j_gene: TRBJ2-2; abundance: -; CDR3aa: CASSLGQTNTGELFF; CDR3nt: TGCGCCAGCAGCTTGGGACAGACGAACACCGGGGAGCTGTTTTTT
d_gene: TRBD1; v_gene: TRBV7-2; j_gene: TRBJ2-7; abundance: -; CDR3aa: CASSGRTGGEQYF; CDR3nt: TGTGCCAGCAGCGGGCGGACAGGCGGGGAGCAGTACTTC
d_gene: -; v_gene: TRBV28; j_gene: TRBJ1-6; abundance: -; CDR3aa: CASIQVGEGSPLHF; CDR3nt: TGTGCCAGCATCCAGGTGGGGGAGGGCTCACCCCTCCACTTT
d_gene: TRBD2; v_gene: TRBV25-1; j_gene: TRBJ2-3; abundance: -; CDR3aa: CASSDTAGVRDTQYF; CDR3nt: TGTGCCAGCAGTGATACGGCGGGAGTAAGGGATACGCAGTATTTT
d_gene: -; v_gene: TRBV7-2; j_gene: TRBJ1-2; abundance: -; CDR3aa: CASSADLWTPNYGYTF; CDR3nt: TGTGCCAGCAGCGCCGACCTCTGGACACCTAACTATGGCTACACCTTC